A single sample is the source of the 14 T cell receptor beta chains below, sequenced in a study of cytomegalovirus exposure and HLA in healthy donors. The PCR contained 60 Vbeta and 13 Jbeta primers. The assay was immunoSEQ multiplex PCR, and TCRdb's table has in-frame clones only and misses some. Of about 110,000 clones listed, approximately 85% were seen once; the top ten hold 1.5% to 2%. Input material: PBMCs. The source of these receptors is a man aged 45 to 65 in good health and CMV-seronegative.

J is TRBJ1-4 and V is TRBV9, with a weak D call TRBD1 (5 bases). The CDR3 runs 12 residues. The ends were cut back, 6 bases at V and 7 bases at J, with 10 bases in the middle. Germline V gene sequence: CDR1 SGDLS, CDR2 YYNGEE. The CDR3 loop is CASNGTGEKLFF. CDR3 DNA sequence: TGTGCCAGCAATGGGACTGGTGAAAAACTGTTTTTT.

The chain uses TRBV30 and TRBJ2-3; TRBD2 aligns across 11 bases. Germline trimming cut 4 bases from V and 3 bases from J; bases unmatched to any gene: 0. Germline V gives CDR1 GTSNPN, CDR2 SVGIG (reference sequence). CDR3 length equals 13 residues. In DNA, the CDR3 is TGTGCCTGGACTAGCGGGGGGACAGATACGCAGTATTTT. This encodes CAWTSGGTDTQYF.

The rearrangement links TRBV5-8 to TRBJ1-2, with a weak D call TRBD1 (6 bases). CDR3 length: 15 residues. The V gene lost 2 bases and the J gene lost 5 bases, with 16 bases spanning the gap. Germline assignment: CDR1 SGHTS and CDR2 YDEGEE. The CDR3 protein is CASSFRDTSSYGYTF. CDR3 DNA: TGTGCCAGCAGCTTTAGGGACACTTCGTCATATGGCTACACCTTC.

V and J are TRBV5-1 and TRBJ1-4; D ambiguous. CDR3 length equals 15 residues. V was clipped by 1 base and J by 6 bases, with 13 bases between them. CDR1 SGHRS and CDR2 YFSETQ come from the germline V gene. The CDR3 sequence is CASSLRTVGHEKLFF. DNA of the CDR3: TGCGCCAGCAGCTTGAGAACAGTGGGTCATGAAAAACTGTTTTTT. Full variable domain (missing parts from reference TRBV5-1 and TRBJ1-4): KAGVTQTPRYLIKTRGQQVTLSCSPISGHRSVSWYQQTPGQGLQFLFEYFSETQRNKGNFPGRFSGRQFSNSRSEMNVSTLELGDSALYLCASSLRTVGHEKLFFGSGTQLSVL.

This chain connects TRBV4-1 to TRBJ2-7; D might be TRBD2 (7 bases). Per the germline V gene, CDR1 is MGHRA and CDR2 is YSYEKL. The CDR3 sequence is 18 residues long. V was shortened by 0 bases and J by 0 bases, with 18 bases between the two germline ends. The CDR3 DNA follows: TGCGCCAGCAGCCAAGAAAGGGGAGGGGGGGGGTCCTCCTACGAGCAGTACTTC. This encodes CASSQERGGGGSSYEQYF.

This clone was observed a single time. The CDR3, as DNA: TGTGCCAGCAGTAACTCGGGACAGATCTATGGCTACACCTTC. It yields the protein CASSNSGQIYGYTF. V gene TRBV6-1 combines with J gene TRBJ1-2; the match to TRBD1 covers 7 bases. Per germline, CDR1 MNHNS and CDR2 SASEGT. Unmatched junction bases numbered 7, after V lost 5 bases and J lost 4 bases. This CDR3 is 14 amino acids long.

The chain links TRBV6-6 to TRBJ1-4; 9 bases are shared with TRBD1. The CDR3 sequence is 14 residues long. Looked up from germline, CDR1 is MNHNY and CDR2 is SVGAGI (reference sequence). V was clipped by 6 bases and J by 5 bases; unmatched bases: 4. The DNA for the CDR3 is TGTGCCAGCAGCCTGGGACAGGGAAATGAAAAACTGTTTTTT. Translating gives CASSLGQGNEKLFF.

The chain uses TRBV28 and TRBJ1-1, with D maybe TRBD1 (5 bases). The CDR3 is 14 amino acids. Trimming left V 10 bases short and J 5 bases short, with 20 bases between. In germline, CDR1 is MDHEN, CDR2 SYDVKM. The CDR3 DNA follows: TGTGCCACTTTCGCAGGGTTCTTCGGGACTGAAGCTTTCTTT. Its protein is CATFAGFFGTEAFF.

The CDR3 DNA follows: TGTGCCAGCAGTTACTCGAAGGCAGAGAGGGCTGGCTACACCTTC. Its protein is CASSYSKAERAGYTF. The rearrangement links TRBV6-5 to TRBJ1-2, with D hard to call. Germline CDR1 and CDR2: MNHEY and SVGAGI. Trimming cost V 0 bases and J 7 bases, with 15 bases left between them. The CDR3 loop spans 15 amino acids.

This chain links TRBV5-6 with TRBJ1-5; a possible D gene is TRBD1 (5 bases). The CDR3 runs to 14 residues. The V and J ends lost 2 bases and 7 bases respectively, with 13 bases between them. Germline-derived CDR1 and CDR2 are SGHDT and YYEEEE. CDR3 loop: CASSFWGVRQPQHF. The CDR3 DNA sequence: TGTGCCAGCAGCTTTTGGGGGGTCCGCCAGCCCCAGCATTTT.

V is TRBV7-2 and J is TRBJ1-6, with a tentative D call TRBD1 (5 bases). CDR1 is SGHTA and CDR2 is FQGNSA in the germline V gene. The CDR3 runs 15 residues. V was clipped by 5 bases and J by 10 bases, with 18 bases between them. CDR3 in amino acids: CASSPESGGGSPLHF. CDR3 in DNA: TGTGCCAGCAGCCCAGAGTCGGGGGGTGGATCACCCCTCCACTTT.

The chain employs TRBV10-2 and TRBJ1-3, with 8 positions matching TRBD1. Per germline, CDR1 WSHSY and CDR2 SAAADI. The CDR3 extends over 14 amino acids. V was clipped by 6 bases and J by 4 bases; unmatched bases: 5. The CDR3 sequence: CASRPTGDGNTIYF. The CDR3, as DNA: TGCGCCAGCAGGCCGACAGGGGACGGAAACACCATATATTTT.

The chain combines TRBV19 with TRBJ1-3; no reliable D call. Trimming removed 3 bases from V and 4 bases from J, with 10 bases in between. The CDR3 has 14 residues. In germline, CDR1 is LNHDA, CDR2 SQIVND (reference sequence). The CDR3 DNA sequence: TGTGCCAGTAGTATTCGTGGTAGAGGAAACACCATATATTTT. As protein: CASSIRGRGNTIYF.

Details on this clone: A read error may account for a junction end that differs from germline. J is TRBJ1-1 and V is TRBV7-9; D remains ambiguous. Germline V lookup: CDR1 SEHNR, CDR2 FQNEAQ (reference sequence). There are 12 residues in the CDR3. The DNA of the CDR3 is TGTTCCAGCAGCCGCGGGAGAACTGAAGCTTTCTTT. This gives the protein CSSSRGRTEAFF.